Each of the 2 T cell receptor beta chains below was sequenced from the same sample in a study of blood T cell repertoires in COVID-19. Libraries were prepared by immunoSEQ multiplex PCR; TCRdb keeps only in-frame clonotypes and omits some of them. The table shows about 300,000 clones, with over 75% occurring only once. Sequencing was performed on peripheral blood. The receptors were gathered from a human donor in a cohort sampled during active COVID-19.

The chain is built from TRBV24-1 and TRBJ2-5; D is unclear. The CDR3 spans 15 residues. In germline, CDR1 is KGHDR, CDR2 SFDVKD. The V gene lost 3 bases and the J gene lost 2 bases, with 12 bases spanning the gap. The CDR3 region is CATSDAGNPQETQYF. CDR3 bases: TGTGCCACCAGTGATGCAGGCAATCCTCAAGAGACCCAGTACTTC.

V usage is TRBV11-2 and J usage is TRBJ2-2, with 7 positions matching TRBD1. This CDR3 spans 15 amino acids. Losses at the gene ends were 5 bases for V and 5 bases for J; bases not matched to a gene: 8. Looked up from germline, CDR1 is SGHAT and CDR2 is FQNNGV. The CDR3 sequence: CASSRNRGRTGELFF. The CDR3, as DNA: TGTGCCAGCAGCAGAAACAGGGGCCGGACCGGGGAGCTGTTTTTT.